The subject of this entry is one T cell receptor (beta chain). This specimen belongs to a study of technical replicates of blood from a few donors. TCRdb's copy holds only in-frame clones and misses some; the assay was immunoSEQ multiplex PCR. The profile shows almost 55,000 clones, around 95% of them singletons. This CDR3 is built from 19 residues. Germline values: CDR1 SGHRS, CDR2 YFSETQ. Trimming pared 4 bases from V and 3 bases from J, leaving 29 bases between. The chain recombines TRBV5-1 with TRBJ2-7; TRBD2 might be the D (5 bases). The sequence came from a human donor in good health. Specimen: T cells isolated from PBMCs. The CDR3 is CASSNPRLATFDKGYEQYF. CDR3 in DNA: TGCGCCAGCAGCAACCCGCGGCTAGCAACATTTGACAAGGGCTACGAGCAGTACTTC.